What follows are 2 T cell receptor beta chains derived from one specimen sequenced in a study of a mutant IDH1 vaccine in newly diagnosed glioma. Their antigens are not known. Regarding time point: week 11, during vaccination. All doses held 300 ug of mutant IDH1 20-mer peptide, with topical imiquimod. Using immunoSEQ multiplex PCR, the repertoire was profiled, and TCRdb retains in-frame clones only, with some absent. The sample records fewer than 65,000 clones, 80% being singletons. The sample here was PBMCs, taken from a glioma patient whose treatment included an IDH1 peptide vaccine. These receptors were taken from a man aged 50-59 years with glioma.

The chain combines TRBV16 with TRBJ1-1; D gene uncertain. The V and J ends lost 0 bases and 1 base respectively, with 6 bases between them. Germline V gene data show CDR1 as KGHSY and CDR2 as FQNENV. This CDR3 spans 14 amino acids. CDR3 protein: CASSQSSGNTEAFF. The CDR3, as DNA: TGTGCCAGCAGCCAATCTTCAGGGAACACTGAAGCTTTCTTT.

This clone was seen only a few times. V and J are TRBV6-5 and TRBJ2-7; unclear D gene. The V gene's germline CDR1 is MNHEY and CDR2 SVGAGI. The CDR3 spans 13 residues. V dropped 5 bases and J dropped 5 bases, with 13 bases sitting between them. The CDR3 sequence: CASSLDRRDEQYF. The CDR3 region has the DNA TGTGCCAGCAGTCTCGACCGCCGGGACGAGCAGTACTTC.